This record looks at one T cell receptor beta chain sequence and its context. The antigen remains undetermined. Described time point: patch test 3, about 24 weeks after DPC sensitization. Stated treatment: therapeutic diphenylcyclopropenone sensitization with weekly scalp DPC. This CDR3 contains 15 residues. The germline gives CDR1 SQVTM, CDR2 ANQGSEA. The V segment lost 1 base and the J segment 2 bases; nucleotides outside the gene matches: 5. These data originate in a study of human T cells and chemical hapten exposure. Overall study context: Sensitization was performed using 2% DPC on a roughly 2 cm by roughly 2 cm upper inner arm skin site. Per-sample variation in TCR yield stemmed mainly from small pooled library volume differences.

Points from the study as a whole: Alopecia affected the donors, so their immune response may differ from healthy people's.

TCRdb re-derived calls from the RACE reads in MiXCR, one entry per CDR3 protein. The data contain 150,000 to 200,000 distinct CDR3 sequences, about a quarter of them seen just once; the ten biggest clones take up around 2.3%. This specimen consisted of whole blood, obtained in connection with sensitization to the hapten diphenylcyclopropenone (DPC). This clonotype was sampled from a young woman with alopecia areata. Some clones in this sample may be carry-over from other donors' samples. The V and J genes are TRBV29-1 and TRBJ2-1; 7 nucleotides agree with TRBD1. CDR3 in DNA: TGCAGCGTTGAAGTGCGACAGGGTCCCTACAATGAGCAGTTCTTC. Translated: CSVEVRQGPYNEQFF.